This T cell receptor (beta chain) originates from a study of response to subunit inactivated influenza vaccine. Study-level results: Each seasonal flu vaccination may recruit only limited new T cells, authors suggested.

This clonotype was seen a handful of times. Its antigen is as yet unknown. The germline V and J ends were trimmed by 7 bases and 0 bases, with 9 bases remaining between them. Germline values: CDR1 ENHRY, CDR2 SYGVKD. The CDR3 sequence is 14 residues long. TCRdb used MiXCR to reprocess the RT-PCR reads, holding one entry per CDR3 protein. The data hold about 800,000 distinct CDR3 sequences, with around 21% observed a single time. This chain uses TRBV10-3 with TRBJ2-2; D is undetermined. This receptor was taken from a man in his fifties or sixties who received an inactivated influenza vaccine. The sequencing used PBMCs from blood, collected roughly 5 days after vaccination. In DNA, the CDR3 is TGTGCCATCACCCCGCAGCCGAACACCGGGGAGCTGTTTTTT. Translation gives CAITPQPNTGELFF.